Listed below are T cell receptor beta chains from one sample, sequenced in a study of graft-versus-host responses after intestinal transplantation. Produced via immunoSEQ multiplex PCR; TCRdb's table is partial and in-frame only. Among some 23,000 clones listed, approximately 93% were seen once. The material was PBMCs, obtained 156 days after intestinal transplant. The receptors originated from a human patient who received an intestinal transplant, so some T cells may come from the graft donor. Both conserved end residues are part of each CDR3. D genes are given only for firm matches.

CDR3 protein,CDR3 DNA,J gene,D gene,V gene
CASSLETGLLAGGDEQFF,TGTGCCAGCAGCTTAGAGACAGGGCTTTTAGCGGGAGGGGATGAGCAGTTCTTC,TRBJ2-1,TRBD2,TRBV7-8
CASTIKLSPSSYNEQFF,TGTGCCAGCACAATTAAGTTGAGTCCTAGCTCCTACAATGAGCAGTTCTTC,TRBJ2-1,-,TRBV5-6
CSVKIRGHTDTQYF,TGCAGCGTCAAGATACGGGGCCACACAGATACGCAGTATTTT,TRBJ2-3,-,TRBV29-1
CASSPGQGRNQPQHF,TGTGCCAGCTCACCGGGACAGGGGCGGAATCAGCCCCAGCATTTT,TRBJ1-5,TRBD1,TRBV18
CASSYWTGGLGEQFF,TGTGCCAGCAGTTACTGGACGGGGGGGCTTGGTGAGCAGTTCTTC,TRBJ2-1,TRBD2,TRBV6-5
CASSLGANTEAFF,TGTGCCAGCAGCTTAGGGGCGAACACTGAAGCTTTCTTT,TRBJ1-1,-,TRBV7-2
CASTGRGNTEAFF,TGTGCCAGTACAGGGCGAGGGAACACTGAAGCTTTCTTT,TRBJ1-1,-,TRBV19
CASSLRDGNTEAFF,TGTGCCAGCAGTTTACGGGACGGGAACACTGAAGCTTTCTTT,TRBJ1-1,-,TRBV27
CASSDGTSGTSTDTQYF,TGTGCCAGCAGCGACGGGACTAGCGGGACTAGCACAGATACGCAGTATTTT,TRBJ2-3,TRBD2,TRBV7-9
CASSPAGGNYEQYF,TGTGCCAGCTCACCAGCGGGGGGGAACTACGAGCAGTACTTC,TRBJ2-7,TRBD2,TRBV18
CASSNRGPSHTEAFF,TGTGCCAGCAGTAACAGGGGTCCCTCGCACACTGAAGCTTTCTTT,TRBJ1-1,TRBD1,TRBV6-1
CAHGPINEKLFF,TGTGCCCACGGACCAATTAATGAAAAACTGTTTTTT,TRBJ1-4,-,TRBV30
CASSYGRELRLGYTF,TGTGCCAGCAGTTACGGTCGGGAATTACGTCTGGGCTACACCTTC,TRBJ1-2,-,TRBV6-5
CASRGRLNSPLHF,TGTGCCAGCAGGGGCAGGTTGAATTCACCCCTCCACTTT,TRBJ1-6,-,TRBV6-5
CASSKHPGEGANVLTF,TGTGCCAGCAGCAAACACCCGGGGGAAGGGGCCAACGTCCTGACTTTC,TRBJ2-6,-,TRBV7-2
CASINGDEQFF,TGCGCCAGCATAAACGGTGATGAGCAGTTCTTC,TRBJ2-1,-,TRBV5-1
CASSQDPGHEQFF,TGCGCCAGCAGCCAAGATCCCGGTCATGAGCAGTTCTTC,TRBJ2-1,-,TRBV4-1